These 20 T cell receptor beta chains share one sample of origin, sequenced in a study of cytomegalovirus exposure and HLA in healthy donors (dated by TCRdb to the late 2010s). Libraries were prepared through the immunoSEQ multiplex PCR assay. The multiplex PCR relied on a mix of 60 forward primers for TCR Vbeta segments and 13 reverse primers for TCR Jbeta segments. The table comes from immuneACCESS by way of TCRdb, which keeps in-frame sequences with V and J called. Part of the clones is missing from these tables; in studies checked, under half for an unresolved V gene and the rest for unknown reasons. For this sample there are about 90,000 clones; 65% to 85% appear just once. Of the sample, around 3% is held by the ten largest clones. The sample was PBMCs. Receptor source: a man aged 25 to 45 in good health and CMV-seronegative.

The V gene is TRBV5-1, the J gene TRBJ2-7; 9 bases are shared with TRBD1. The CDR3 extends over 15 amino acids. In germline, CDR1 is SGHRS, CDR2 YFSETQ. The ends lost 3 bases at V and 1 base at J; junction bases unmatched: 5. The CDR3 here is CASSSTGGLSYEQYF. Here the CDR3 DNA reads TGCGCCAGCAGCTCCACAGGGGGCTTATCCTACGAGCAGTACTTC.

V gene TRBV5-8 combines with J gene TRBJ1-1; 9 nucleotides match TRBD1. CDR1 and CDR2 (germline): SGHTS, YDEGEE. The V segment lost 1 base and the J segment 10 bases; nucleotides outside the gene matches: 11. The CDR3 spans 15 residues. The DNA of the CDR3 is TGTGCCAGCAGCTTGTTGAGCGGACAGGGGCCACGAGCTTTCTTT. Amino acid sequence: CASSLLSGQGPRAFF.

This clone was detected only a few times. The rearrangement uses TRBV4-1 and TRBJ1-6, with 10 bases that match TRBD1. The V gene end was trimmed by 7 bases and the J gene end by 9 bases; junction bases not matched to a gene: 9. The CDR3 spans 15 residues. Germline V lookup: CDR1 MGHRA, CDR2 YSYEKL. The DNA for the CDR3 is TGCGCCAGCAACCGAGAGGGACAGGGGTCTTCACCCCTCCACTTT. Its translation: CASNREGQGSSPLHF.

This clone was observed a handful of times. The genes are TRBV12-2 and TRBJ1-6; the D call of TRBD1 is as the table states it, not checked on the DNA. TRBV12-2 is a known pseudogene. The CDR3 is made up of 14 amino acids. CDR3 DNA: TGTGCAAGTCGCTACCGGGACAGGCCCGGACCCCTCCACTTT. Protein sequence: CASRYRDRPGPLHF.

This clone has only one observation. The chain employs TRBV5-8 and TRBJ2-7; no definite D call. V was trimmed by 0 bases and J by 2 bases, leaving 6 bases between them. The germline V gene encodes CDR1 SGHTS and CDR2 YDEGEE. This CDR3 has 13 residues. CDR3 amino acids: CASSLASPYEQYF. CDR3 DNA sequence: TGTGCCAGCAGCTTGGCCAGTCCCTACGAGCAGTACTTC.

The chain employs TRBV28 and TRBJ1-2, with 8 bases that match TRBD1. J gave up 4 bases and V 2 bases, and 3 bases lay outside the gene matches. CDR1 and CDR2 (germline): MDHEN, SYDVKM. This CDR3 is 14 amino acids long. For the CDR3, the DNA is TGTGCCAGCAGTTTAACAGGGGGGAGCTATGGCTACACCTTC. It encodes CASSLTGGSYGYTF.

The rearrangement uses TRBV13 and TRBJ1-3; 9 bases fit TRBD1. This CDR3 contains 16 residues. The germline V gene has CDR1 PRHDT and CDR2 FYEKMQ (reference sequence). J gave up 3 bases and V 5 bases, and 8 bases lay outside the gene matches. CDR3 residues: CASSPDRGDVGNTIYF. The DNA for the CDR3 is TGTGCCAGCAGCCCTGACAGGGGGGATGTTGGAAACACCATATATTTT.

The chain combines TRBV12-5 with TRBJ1-2; no reliable D call. The CDR3 has 12 amino acids. Looked up from germline, CDR1 is LGHNT and CDR2 is FRNRAP. V lost 1 base to trimming and J lost 6 bases, with 6 bases between them. CDR3 in DNA: TGTGCTAGTGGTTTGGGAGTAAATGGCTACACCTTC. Protein sequence: CASGLGVNGYTF. The full variable domain, with the rest looked up from reference TRBV12-5 and TRBJ1-2, is DARVTQTPRHKVTEMGQEVTMRCQPILGHNTVFWYRQTMMQGLELLAYFRNRAPLDDSGMPKDRFSAEMPDATLATLKIQPSEPRDSAVYFCASGLGVNGYTFGSGTRLTVV.

The chain is built from TRBV30 and TRBJ1-2, with D perhaps TRBD1 (5 bases). V was shortened by 8 bases and J by 4 bases, with 23 bases between the two germline ends. Germline V gene sequence: CDR1 GTSNPN, CDR2 SVGIG (reference sequence). This CDR3 contains 15 residues. This CDR3 reads CASLTRNQGLYGYTF. In DNA form, the CDR3 reads TGTGCCAGCCTCACCCGCAATCAGGGCCTCTATGGCTACACCTTC.

The count of this clone is one. The CDR3 reads CASSLVGASDTQYF. In DNA form, the CDR3 reads TGTGCCAGCAGCTTAGTGGGGGCCTCAGATACGCAGTATTTT. The chain links TRBV7-6 to TRBJ2-3, with D perhaps TRBD1 (6 bases). Germline CDR1 SGHVS, CDR2 FNYEAQ. The CDR3 runs 14 residues. V lost 1 base, J lost 4 bases, and 9 bases lay in between.

V usage is TRBV7-9 and J usage is TRBJ1-4; D is possibly TRBD1 (5 bases). The CDR3 has 14 amino acids. Between the trimmed V and J ends, which lost 4 bases and 7 bases, there was a span of 13 bases. Germline V gene lookup returns CDR1 SEHNR and CDR2 FQNEAQ (reference sequence). CDR3 amino acids: CASSSREGIEKLFF. The CDR3 DNA reads as TGTGCCAGCAGCTCCCGGGAGGGGATTGAAAAACTGTTTTTT.

V and J are TRBV18 and TRBJ1-5, with 9 bases that match TRBD1. V was pared by 2 bases and J by 11 bases, with 13 bases of the junction left unmatched. Germline V gene sequence: CDR1 KGHSH, CDR2 LQKENI. The CDR3 consists of 16 residues. The CDR3 loop is CASSPRVGTGWLAQHF. Written as DNA, the CDR3 is TGTGCCAGCTCACCAAGAGTAGGGACAGGGTGGTTGGCCCAGCATTTT.

This chain connects TRBV5-1 to TRBJ2-4, with TRBD1 identical over 8 bases. The germline CDR1 and CDR2 sequences are SGHRS and YFSETQ. The junction had 5 bases not matched to a gene; V was cut back by 4 bases and J by 5 bases. The CDR3 totals 14 residues. This CDR3 reads CASSGQGVENIQYF. In nucleotides, the CDR3 is TGCGCCAGCAGCGGACAGGGCGTAGAAAACATTCAGTACTTC.

This CDR3 is CASSYSGRGEQYF. The DNA of the CDR3 is TGTGCCAGCAGTTACTCGGGGCGGGGCGAGCAGTACTTC. J is TRBJ2-7 and V is TRBV6-5, with D possibly TRBD2 on 6 matching bases. This CDR3 has 13 residues. Germline-derived CDR1 and CDR2 are MNHEY and SVGAGI. The ends were cut back, 0 bases at V and 6 bases at J, with 9 bases in the middle.

The chain has TRBV11-3 and TRBJ2-5; D may be TRBD2 (7 bases). CDR1 and CDR2 (germline): SGHNT, YENEEA. CDR3 size: 17 residues. Trimming pared 3 bases from V and 1 base from J, leaving 18 bases between. The DNA for the CDR3 is TGTGCCAGCAGCTTGGTCAGTGGGCGGGGGCCCCAAGAGACCCAGTACTTC. Translation gives CASSLVSGRGPQETQYF. Full variable domain (remainder filled in from reference TRBV11-3 and TRBJ2-5): EAGVVQSPRYKIIEKKQPVAFWCNPISGHNTLYWYLQNLGQGPELLIRYENEEAVDDSQLPKDRFSAERLKGVDSTLKIQPAELGDSAVYLCASSLVSGRGPQETQYFGPGTRLLVL.

The V gene is TRBV4-2, the J gene TRBJ2-5; D is unresolved. The J call may be faulty, since TRBJ2-7 better matches the DNA end. The CDR3 runs 15 residues. In germline, CDR1 is LGHNA, CDR2 YNFKEQ. As DNA, the CDR3 is TGTGCCAGCAGCCAAGAGCCCACCGTGTCCTACGAGCAGTACTTC. This translates into CASSQEPTVSYEQYF.

The V gene is TRBV5-4, the J gene TRBJ1-1; 8 bases map to TRBD1. Germline trimming cut 4 bases from V and 1 base from J; bases unmatched to any gene: 3. CDR1 is SGHNT and CDR2 is YYREEE in the germline V gene (reference sequence). The CDR3 is made up of 14 amino acids. The CDR3, as DNA: TGTGCCAGCAGCCAAGGGACAGGGAACACTGAAGCTTTCTTT. It yields the protein CASSQGTGNTEAFF.

This chain connects TRBV10-3 to TRBJ1-1; D is possibly TRBD1 (6 bases). The CDR3 sequence is 16 residues long. Trimming stripped 0 bases from V and 0 bases from J, with 11 bases between. Germline lookup yields CDR1 ENHRY and CDR2 SYGVKD. The CDR3 DNA reads as TGTGCCATCAGTGAGTCTGGGACAATCATGAACACTGAAGCTTTCTTT. It translates to CAISESGTIMNTEAFF.

V usage is TRBV7-3 and J usage is TRBJ1-2, with D possibly being TRBD1 (6 bases). V lost 5 bases and J 6 bases, leaving 16 bases between the germline ends. The CDR3 is made up of 14 amino acids. From germline, CDR1 is SGHTA and CDR2 FQGTGA. CDR3 DNA sequence: TGTGCCAGCAGCCCCAGGGGATTAGATGATGGCTACACCTTC. It yields the protein CASSPRGLDDGYTF.

The CDR3 region is CASSPSRQGSTEAFF. CDR3 DNA sequence: TGTGCCAGCTCACCTAGCCGACAGGGGTCCACTGAAGCTTTCTTT. The gene calls are TRBV18 and TRBJ1-1, with 8 bases that match TRBD1. The germline V gene has CDR1 KGHSH and CDR2 LQKENI. This CDR3 is 15 amino acids long. V gave up 3 bases and J gave up 4 bases; unmatched junction bases: 7.